The rows below give T cell receptor beta chains drawn from one sample of a study of cytomegalovirus exposure and HLA in healthy donors. Sequencing was performed with immunoSEQ multiplex PCR; in TCRdb, only in-frame clones are kept and a portion is missing. Here the sample spans approximately 190,000 clones, more than 9.5% being singletons. Sequenced: PBMCs. The source is a man between 50 and 59 years old in good health and CMV-seropositive. CDR3s include the opening cysteine and the closing phenylalanine or tryptophan. A D gene is named only where the DNA matches it firmly. Where a row states a size, it is once, few, many or the class of an expanded clone; other rows omit it.

V: TRBV28; J: TRBJ1-2; D: .; size: .; DNA: TGTGCCAGCAGTTTCCGGCCCCCATGGCAGGGGAACTATGGCTACACCTTC; CDR3: CASSFRPPWQGNYGYTF
V: TRBV5-4; J: TRBJ2-2; D: TRBD1; size: .; DNA: TGTGCCAGCAGCTTGGCCAGGACAGGGAACACCGGGGAGCTGTTTTTT; CDR3: CASSLARTGNTGELFF
V: TRBV13; J: TRBJ1-1; D: .; size: many; DNA: TGTGCCAGCAGCTTAGGTTCCCAGAACACTGAAGCTTTCTTT; CDR3: CASSLGSQNTEAFF
V: TRBV4-3; J: TRBJ2-1; D: TRBD2; size: few; DNA: TGCGCCAGCAGCCAGGGGACTAGCGGGGGCCAAAATGAGCAGTTCTTC; CDR3: CASSQGTSGGQNEQFF
V: TRBV4-3; J: TRBJ2-7; D: .; size: .; DNA: TGCGCCAGCAGCCAAGCCACAGGTTTTACCTACGAGCAGTACTTC; CDR3: CASSQATGFTYEQYF
V: TRBV19; J: TRBJ2-4; D: .; size: .; DNA: TGTGCCAGTAGTATAGTGGGGGGTACCAAAAACATTCAGTACTTC; CDR3: CASSIVGGTKNIQYF
V: TRBV5-1; J: TRBJ1-2; D: .; size: few; DNA: TGCGCCAGCAGCCTCCAACCGGAGAATAACTATGGCTACACCTTC; CDR3: CASSLQPENNYGYTF
V: TRBV28; J: TRBJ1-5; D: .; size: few; DNA: TGTGCCAGCAGTCGCCTTAGCGGACGGATCAATCAGCCCCAGCATTTT; CDR3: CASSRLSGRINQPQHF
V: TRBV5-6; J: TRBJ1-1; D: .; size: .; DNA: TGTGCCAGCAGCTTGGCCATTTCAGGGCCTGAAGCTTTCTTT; CDR3: CASSLAISGPEAFF
V: TRBV30; J: TRBJ2-5; D: .; size: few; DNA: TGTGCCTGGAAGGTCCCCGGGACTGGATCGTGGGAGCAGTACTTC; CDR3: CAWKVPGTGSWEQYF